These T cell receptor beta chains were read from a single sample in a study of tumor and adjacent non-tumor tissue in lung cancer. TCRdb re-called the multiplex PCR reads through MiXCR, storing one row per CDR3 protein. The repertoire includes some 71,000 distinct CDR3 sequences, 55% to 80% of them detected once, and roughly 9% sits in the top ten. Sequencing was carried out using lung tumor tissue. The receptors come from a woman aged 40 to 55 with non-small cell lung cancer. CDR3s include the opening cysteine and the closing phenylalanine or tryptophan. The D gene is left open where the match is weak.

v_call	j_call	d_call	cdr3_length	cdr3_aa
TRBV4-1	TRBJ2-3	-	15	CDSSQNLSSTDTQYF
TRBV7-8	TRBJ2-1	-	12	CVSNPSPFPQFF
TRBV12-3/TRBV12-4	TRBJ2-3	-	16	CASNTRTHTSTDTQYF
TRBV6-5	TRBJ1-5	-	12	CASGYLGQPQHF
TRBV6-4	TRBJ2-1	TRBD1	15	CASSDERTGGNERFF
TRBV5-1	TRBJ2-3	-	15	CASSPGRTSTDTQYF
TRBV29-1	TRBJ2-1	TRBD2	16	CSVETMTSGRGGKQFF
TRBV4-1	TRBJ2-5	-	15	CAISQDRDGVETQYF
TRBV28	TRBJ2-2	TRBD1	15	CASSRQGHSTGELFF
TRBV29-1	TRBJ2-4	-	15	CSVGGLTESRHIQYF
TRBV11-2	TRBJ2-1	-	16	CASSESLAVLYNEQFF
TRBV6-5	TRBJ2-5	TRBD2	14	CANTKSGGGETQYF
TRBV20-1	TRBJ1-1	-	17	CSARDQQDSTLNTVAFF
TRBV29-1	TRBJ1-2	-	14	CSIEIFVGMQGYTF
TRBV4-1	TRBJ2-2	TRBD2	16	CANNSGLAEAVGEPLF
TRBV7-9	TRBJ2-5	-	14	CASSPDSSAETQYF
TRBV6-6	TRBJ1-3	-	16	CAISYGSREIGNTIYF
TRBV28	TRBJ1-1	-	17	CASRMGIQGGLNTEAFF
TRBV7-9	TRBJ2-1	-	15	CASSLGQCDLYEQFF
TRBV20-1	TRBJ2-7	-	14	CNASAWLGNYEQYF
TRBV11-2	TRBJ2-3	-	15	CASNLGGSGRDTQYF
TRBV7-9	TRBJ1-2	TRBD1	13	CASSIGQGGGYTF
TRBV11-2	TRBJ2-5	-	16	CASSLGLQYQRETQYF
TRBV28	TRBJ2-5	-	11	CARSDTGTQYF
TRBV11-2	TRBJ1-2	TRBD1	12	CASSFGQAEYTF
TRBV6-5	TRBJ2-3	-	16	CASSYSPPGRTDTQYF
TRBV11-3	TRBJ2-1	TRBD1	14	CASSLGQGGDEQFF
TRBV11-2	TRBJ1-2	TRBD1	14	CDSSLGTGNYSYTF
TRBV6-1	TRBJ1-2	-	17	CANSEGPRTVYLYGYTF
TRBV4-1	TRBJ2-1	-	12	CAGSRRGHPQFF
TRBV12-3/TRBV12-4	TRBJ1-1	TRBD1	13	CTSSPTRDRETFF
TRBV20-1	TRBJ2-3	TRBD2	15	CSARTSRSRGDTQYF
TRBV4-2	TRBJ1-2	-	14	CGSSQATGSGGYIF
TRBV11-2	TRBJ1-2	TRBD1	14	CANRGQTFLYDYTF
TRBV29-1	TRBJ1-1	-	14	CRVDPRTAGTEAFF
TRBV11-2	TRBJ2-5	-	14	CANSSGVFQETQYF
TRBV11-2	TRBJ2-3	TRBD2	18	CASSRAAGGLGSTDTQCF
TRBV25-1	TRBJ2-7	TRBD2	12	CASSASGDEQYF
TRBV28	TRBJ1-4	TRBD1	15	CASGQGSATNEKLFF
TRBV11-2	TRBJ2-1	-	16	CTSSLGPLVGRNEQFF
TRBV11-2	TRBJ2-7	TRBD1	15	CASRPTQGVPYEQYF
TRBV12-3/TRBV12-4	TRBJ2-6	-	15	CASSFSLSGVNVLTF
TRBV12-3/TRBV12-4	TRBJ1-4	TRBD1	14	CASSSDREKEKLFF
TRBV11-2	TRBJ2-7	-	13	CASSLVDRYEHYF
TRBV11-2	TRBJ2-3	-	15	CASSLEGSGQDTQYF
TRBV20-1	TRBJ2-3	TRBD2	15	CSVDTSVGGTDTQYF
TRBV11-3	TRBJ2-7	-	14	CASSLDTGTYEQYF
TRBV20-1	TRBJ2-7	-	12	CSAGGTVYEQYF
TRBV6-5	TRBJ1-5	TRBD1	14	CARRSGQGIQPHHF
TRBV5-6	TRBJ2-1	-	12	CTSSHSRGEQFF
TRBV11-2	TRBJ1-1	-	15	CVSIFSETYRNEALF
TRBV6-1	TRBJ2-2	-	13	CATRHRAGGGLFF
TRBV29-1	TRBJ2-5	TRBD2	13	CSIAGTSGGAQYF